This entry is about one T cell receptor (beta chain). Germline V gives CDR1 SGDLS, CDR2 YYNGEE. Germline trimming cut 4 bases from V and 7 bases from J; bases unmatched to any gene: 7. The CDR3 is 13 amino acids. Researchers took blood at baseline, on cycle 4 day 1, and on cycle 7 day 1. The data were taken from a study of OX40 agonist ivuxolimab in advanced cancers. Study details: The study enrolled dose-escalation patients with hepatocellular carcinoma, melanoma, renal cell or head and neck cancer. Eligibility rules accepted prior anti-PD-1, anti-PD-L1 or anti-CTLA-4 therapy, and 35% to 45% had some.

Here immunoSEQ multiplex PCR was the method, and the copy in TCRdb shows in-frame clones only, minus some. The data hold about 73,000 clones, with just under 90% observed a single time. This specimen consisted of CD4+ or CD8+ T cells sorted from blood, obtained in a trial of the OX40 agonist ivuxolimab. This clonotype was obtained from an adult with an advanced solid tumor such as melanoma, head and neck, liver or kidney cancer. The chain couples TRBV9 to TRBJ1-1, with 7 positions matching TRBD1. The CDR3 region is CASSKGQDFEAFF. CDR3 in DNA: TGTGCCAGCAGCAAAGGACAGGACTTTGAAGCTTTCTTT.